This T cell receptor beta chain was recorded in a study of PD-1 blockade in mismatch repair-deficient tumors. Notes on the study in general: After pembrolizumab, tumor-resident clones rose rapidly, then generally contracted before radiologic responses.

Data came from immunoSEQ multiplex PCR; TCRdb stores just in-frame clones and leaves some out. The profile covers around 51,000 clones, with more than 65% appearing a single time and roughly 8% taken by the ten largest. Mismatch repair deficiency was confirmed in all patients, by PCR or immunohistochemistry. Three pembrolizumab responders had their TCRs sequenced. In the case of this clone: No antigen is known for it.

V was pared by 7 bases and J by 4 bases, with 16 bases between. The CDR3 covers 14 residues. Germline-derived CDR1 and CDR2 are LNHDA and SQIVND (reference sequence). Source: peripheral blood, taken about 4.5 months after starting pembrolizumab. This rearrangement joins TRBV19 to TRBJ2-5; D unclear. The sequence derives from an adult with mismatch repair-deficient cancer. The CDR3 loop reads CASTPSGWAETQYF. Written as DNA, the CDR3 is TGTGCCAGTACCCCAAGTGGGTGGGCAGAGACCCAGTACTTC. Using reference TRBV19 and TRBJ2-5 for the parts outside the CDR3, the full variable domain is DGGITQSPKYLFRKEGQNVTLSCEQNLNHDAMYWYRQDPGQGLRLIYYSQIVNDFQKGDIAEGYSVSREKKESFPLTVTSAQKNPTAFYLCASTPSGWAETQYFGPGTRLLVL.